The T cell receptor beta chain described here comes from a study of shared clonotypes between healthy human individuals. Study as a whole: Three CD4 naive, three CD4 memory, two CD8 naive and one CD8 memory plate were used per donor. Study outcomes and limitations: All-four-donor shared clonotypes had higher generation probabilities than non-shared clonotypes did. A small donor pool kept down the genetic and exposure-history diversity that was represented. Rarefaction revealed incomplete sorted-subset sequencing despite large depth.

In germline, CDR1 is KGHSH, CDR2 LQKENI. V was clipped by 1 base and J by 0 bases, with 19 bases between them. This CDR3 has 18 amino acids. Repertoires were generated with immunoSEQ multiplex PCR, while TCRdb's copy carries only in-frame clones and drops some. This table has approximately 980,000 clones, roughly 72% appearing once. Regarding this clone: The antigen remains unidentified.

V and J are TRBV18 and TRBJ2-7, with D perhaps TRBD2 (7 bases). The sequence was obtained from a man aged 18 to 29 in good health. Sequencing used memory CD4+ T cells sorted from blood. The subset here: CD45RA-negative fraction. The CDR3 here is CASSPLPVGGGSSYEQYF. The CDR3 nucleotides are TGTGCCAGCTCACCACTCCCGGTAGGGGGGGGAAGCTCCTACGAGCAGTACTTC. The full variable domain, in which reference TRBV18 and TRBJ2-7 provide the parts outside the CDR3, is NAGVMQNPRHLVRRRGQEARLRCSPMKGHSHVYWYRQLPEEGLKFMVYLQKENIIDESGMPKERFSAEFPKEGPSILRIQQVVRGDSAAYFCASSPLPVGGGSSYEQYFGPGTRLTVT.